Listed below are T cell receptor beta chains from one sample, sequenced in a study of shared clonotypes between healthy human individuals. Measured with immunoSEQ multiplex PCR; TCRdb has only the in-frame clones, and not every one. The table records a few million clones, roughly 92% of them present only once. The sample comprised naive CD4+ T cells from PBMCs. The origin of the receptors is a man aged 18 to 29 in good health. Some clones in this sample may be carry-over from other donors' samples. The CDR3 runs from the conserved cysteine through the conserved F or W. Fields, in order: V gene, J gene, clone size, D gene, CDR3 DNA, CDR3 protein. The D gene is left open where the match is weak. For some rows the clone size is stated as once, few or many, or as a class when expanded; others skip it.

TRBV4-2	TRBJ2-7	-	-	TGTGCCAGCAGCCAAGATCCTGAGCTCGGGCAGTACTTC	CASSQDPELGQYF
TRBV5-1	TRBJ2-1	-	-	TGCGCCAGCAGCTTGGGGGATTACAATGAGCAGTTCTTC	CASSLGDYNEQFF
TRBV4-2	TRBJ2-7	-	-	TGTGCCAGCAGCCAAGATGGGGCAGGGACGTACGAGCAGTACTTC	CASSQDGAGTYEQYF
TRBV10-3	TRBJ1-1	once	-	TGTGCCATCAGTGAGTCGTTGGGCCCTGAAGCTTTCTTT	CAISESLGPEAFF
TRBV11-2	TRBJ2-7	-	TRBD1	TGTGCCAGCAGCCGCTTTGGACAGGGATTCTACGAGCAGTACTTC	CASSRFGQGFYEQYF
TRBV11-2	TRBJ2-6	once	-	TGTGCCAGCAGCCCCCGGACTACCAGCTCTGGGGCCAACGTCCTGACTTTC	CASSPRTTSSGANVLTF
TRBV12-1	TRBJ2-3	-	-	TGTGCCAGCAGCTTTTCAGTGGAGCGGGATAGCACAGATACGCAGTATTTT	CASSFSVERDSTDTQYF
TRBV28	TRBJ1-4	-	-	TGTGCCAGCAGTTTAAGGTCCGGGGTCGAAAAACTGTTTTTT	CASSLRSGVEKLFF
TRBV6-5	TRBJ2-5	-	-	TGTGCCAGCAGCTCCGGTCCTGGACGAGAGACCCAGTACTTC	CASSSGPGRETQYF
TRBV7-8	TRBJ1-3	-	-	TGTGCCAGCAGGGGATGGAGAGACATCTCTGGAAACACCATATATTTT	CASRGWRDISGNTIYF
TRBV2	TRBJ2-1	once	TRBD2	TGTGCCAGCAGTGAATCCCGCAGCGGGAGGGCGGGGGAGCAGTTCTTC	CASSESRSGRAGEQFF
TRBV6-6	TRBJ2-1	once	-	TGTGCCAGCAGCCTCAGAAATTACAATGAGCAGTTCTTC	CASSLRNYNEQFF
TRBV28	TRBJ1-1	-	TRBD1	TGTGCCAGCAGCCTACAGGGGGGGACTGAAGCTTTCTTT	CASSLQGGTEAFF
TRBV27	TRBJ2-5	-	TRBD2	TGTGCCAGCAGTCCAGGACTAGCGGGAGTGCTTAATATCGAGACCCAGTACTTC	CASSPGLAGVLNIETQYF
TRBV6-5	TRBJ1-1	-	-	TGTGCCAGCAAAGGGTGGGACACTGAAGCTTTCTTT	CASKGWDTEAFF
TRBV5-4	TRBJ2-1	-	-	TGTGCCAGCAGCTTGGCGGGCAGCTCATCCTACAATGAGCAGTTCTTC	CASSLAGSSSYNEQFF
TRBV7-9	TRBJ2-3	-	-	TGTGCCAGCAGCAGCAGAACAGATACGCAGTATTTT	CASSSRTDTQYF
TRBV6-5	TRBJ2-3	once	-	TGTGCCAGCAGTTACCGCAGGGGGGCGGATACGCAGTATTTT	CASSYRRGADTQYF
TRBV27	TRBJ2-7	-	TRBD1	TGTGCCAGCAGTTCACGTAACAGGGGCTCCAACTACGAGCAGTACTTC	CASSSRNRGSNYEQYF
TRBV28	TRBJ1-2	few	-	TGTGCCAGCATCCAGCCAGGGGCAGGGCCCTATGGCTACACCTTC	CASIQPGAGPYGYTF
TRBV6-5	TRBJ1-2	-	-	TGTGCCAGCAGTTATACCGAAACCTCTAACTATGGCTACACCTTC	CASSYTETSNYGYTF
TRBV9	TRBJ1-2	-	TRBD1	TGTGCCAGCAGCGGAGGGACAGGGGGCGAGTATGGCTACACCTTC	CASSGGTGGEYGYTF
TRBV6-5	TRBJ1-1	-	-	TGTGCCAGCCAGAGGGCTCAGGGTGAAGCTTTCTTT	CASQRAQGEAFF
TRBV6-1	TRBJ1-1	-	-	TGTGCCAGCAGATTTCTAGGCGGTTCTGCTTTCTTT	CASRFLGGSAFF
TRBV6-1	TRBJ2-7	-	-	TGTGCCAGCAGTGCTATGACAGCGACTCCCTACGAGCAGTACTTC	CASSAMTATPYEQYF
TRBV7-2	TRBJ1-5	-	TRBD1	TGTGCCAGCAGCTTAGTAGGGGGCAGGAACAATCAGCCCCAGCATTTT	CASSLVGGRNNQPQHF
TRBV12-2	TRBJ2-7	-	-	TGTGCAAGTCGCTTCCGCGGGACAGGGGTCCCCTCCTACGAGCAGTACTTC	CASRFRGTGVPSYEQYF
TRBV5-1	TRBJ1-3	few	-	TGCGCCAGCAGCTTGGCCGGGATCGCAAACACCATATATTTT	CASSLAGIANTIYF
TRBV19	TRBJ2-5	-	-	TGTGCCAGTAGCGCCGCCCGGGCAAAGTACTTC	CASSAARAKYF
TRBV6-5	TRBJ1-1	-	-	TGTGCCAGCACCGTACAGGCCGGGAACACTGAAGCTTTCTTT	CASTVQAGNTEAFF
TRBV13	TRBJ2-7	-	-	TGTGCCAGCAGCTCGCGGGGAACCTACGAGCAGTACTTC	CASSSRGTYEQYF
TRBV7-3	TRBJ2-7	-	-	TGTGCCAGCAGCCAGTACCCCTCCCTCTTAGACGAGCAGTACTTC	CASSQYPSLLDEQYF
TRBV2	TRBJ2-3	-	-	TGTGCCAGCAGCGAGGAACGGGTGACATTAAGCACAGATACGCAGTATTTT	CASSEERVTLSTDTQYF
TRBV2	TRBJ1-1	once	TRBD1	TGTGCCAGCAGGATGACAGGACAGGGGACCACTGAAGCTTTCTTT	CASRMTGQGTTEAFF
TRBV15	TRBJ1-5	-	-	TGTGCCACAGGGGCAGGGGTCATCAATCAGCCCCAGCATTTT	CATGAGVINQPQHF
TRBV2	TRBJ1-2	once	TRBD1	TGTGCCAGCAGTGAGTCTGGACAGGGAGTTATTTATGGCTACACCTTC	CASSESGQGVIYGYTF
TRBV7-2	TRBJ1-1	-	-	TGTGCCAGCAGCTTAGTTCTGGGGAAGAACACTGAAGCTTTCTTT	CASSLVLGKNTEAFF
TRBV6-6	TRBJ1-2	-	TRBD1	TGTGCCAGCAGTCGGGACAGGGGATTGGACTATGGCTACACCTTC	CASSRDRGLDYGYTF
TRBV6-5	TRBJ1-2	-	-	TGTGCCAGCAGTTTTACAGTCTCGGGTGGCTACACCTTC	CASSFTVSGGYTF
TRBV7-8	TRBJ2-7	-	TRBD2	TGTGCCAGCAGCTTACCTAGCGGGAGTTTGGTCGTAAGGGAGCAGTACTTC	CASSLPSGSLVVREQYF
TRBV4-1	TRBJ1-2	-	-	TGCGCCAGCAGCCAAGATGCCGCGGGGATGAACTATGGCTACACCTTC	CASSQDAAGMNYGYTF
TRBV7-3	TRBJ2-6	-	TRBD1	TGTGCCAGCAGCTCTTCCGGACAGGGTGCCTACTCTGGGGCCAACGTCCTGACTTTC	CASSSSGQGAYSGANVLTF
TRBV11-2	TRBJ1-4	-	-	TGTGCCAGCAGCTTACACGGGGAACTGTTTTTT	CASSLHGELFF
TRBV6-5	TRBJ2-1	-	-	TGTGCCAGCAGACTACGCAAGCACAATGAGCAGTTCTTC	CASRLRKHNEQFF
TRBV7-9	TRBJ2-1	once	TRBD2	TGTGCCAGCAGCTTAGCCGGCGGGAGTACCGTGAATGAGCAGTTCTTC	CASSLAGGSTVNEQFF
TRBV2	TRBJ2-7	-	-	TGTGCCAGCAGTCCCCTAGCGTCCTCCTACGAGCAGTACTTC	CASSPLASSYEQYF